Listed here are 31 T cell receptor beta chains from one sample, sequenced in a study of T cell responses to AZD1222 COVID-19 vaccine. Sequencing used immunoSEQ multiplex PCR; TCRdb keeps in-frame clones, though not all of them. The data hold fewer than 200,000 clones, with around 88% observed a single time. The material sequenced was peripheral blood, taken 28 days after the second AZD1222 dose. Source of these receptors: an adult who received the AZD1222 COVID-19 vaccine.

This chain uses TRBV7-8 with TRBJ1-5; D uncertain. Germline V gene sequence: CDR1 SGHVS, CDR2 FQNEAQ. The length of the CDR3 is 18 residues. V gave up 0 bases and J gave up 0 bases, with 15 bases separating them. The CDR3: CASSLAVLSTYSNQPQHF. The CDR3 DNA is TGTGCCAGCAGCTTAGCGGTCTTGAGCACATATAGCAATCAGCCCCAGCATTTT. Together with reference TRBV7-8 and TRBJ1-5, the CDR3 gives the full variable domain: GAGVSQSPRYKVAKRGQDVALRCDPISGHVSLFWYQQALGQGPEFLTYFQNEAQLDKSGLPSDRFFAERPEGSVSTLKIQRTQQEDSAVYLCASSLAVLSTYSNQPQHFGDGTRLSIL.

The rearrangement joins TRBV4-2 to TRBJ2-3; D might be TRBD2 (6 bases). Germline assignment: CDR1 LGHNA and CDR2 YNFKEQ. The CDR3 extends over 15 amino acids. V was pared by 1 base and J by 5 bases, with 13 bases between. DNA of the CDR3: TGTGCCAGCAGCCAAGCCCGCGGGGAGGTAGATACGCAGTATTTT. Protein product: CASSQARGEVDTQYF.

The rearrangement joins TRBV2 to TRBJ2-3; no clear D gene. CDR3 length: 14 residues. CDR1 is SNHLY and CDR2 is FYNNEI in the germline V gene. Trimming removed 1 base at V and 0 bases at J, with 5 bases between. CDR3 DNA: TGTGCCAGCAGTGAAGGTCAGAGCACAGATACGCAGTATTTT. Protein: CASSEGQSTDTQYF.

The chain couples TRBV3-1 (or the pseudogene TRBV3-2) to TRBJ2-7, with TRBD1 identical over 7 bases. J lost 4 bases, V lost 4 bases, and 7 bases had no gene match. There are 14 residues in the CDR3. Germline assignment: CDR1 LGHDT and CDR2 YNNKEL (reference sequence). The DNA of the CDR3 is TGTGCCAGCAGCCTGTGGGACAGAGATTACGAGCAGTACTTC. Translation gives CASSLWDRDYEQYF.

The chain joins TRBV6-5 to TRBJ1-2; tentative D call: TRBD1 (6 bases). Deletions cut 6 bases from V and 4 bases from J, with 12 bases between. The CDR3 totals 13 residues. Germline loops: CDR1 MNHEY, CDR2 SVGAGI. The CDR3 DNA reads as TGTGCCAGCAGCTCAGGGGTGCGCTATGGCTACACCTTC. This encodes CASSSGVRYGYTF.

J is TRBJ2-7 and V is TRBV6-2 or TRBV6-3; D assignment may be TRBD1 or TRBD2 (5 bases each). Trimming cost V 2 bases and J 1 base, with 9 bases left between them. Germline V gives CDR1 MNHEY, CDR2 SVGEGT. CDR3 size: 14 residues. The CDR3 nucleotides read TGTGCCAGCAGTTACGCAGGGAGTTCCTACGAGCAGTACTTC. This sequence encodes CASSYAGSSYEQYF.

This chain joins TRBV5-1 and TRBJ1-3; TRBD1 aligns across 8 bases. The germline CDR1 and CDR2 sequences are SGHRS and YFSETQ. The CDR3 extends over 16 amino acids. Trimming cost V 3 bases and J 4 bases; bases outside gene matches: 9. Written as DNA, the CDR3 is TGCGCCAGCAGCTCCCGGACGAGGACAGGGGGAAACACCATATATTTT. This gives the protein CASSSRTRTGGNTIYF.

V usage is TRBV19 and J usage is TRBJ1-2; 8 nucleotides align to TRBD1. Germline V gene lookup returns CDR1 LNHDA and CDR2 SQIVND (reference sequence). The CDR3 is 13 residues long. V was clipped by 9 bases and J by 5 bases; unmatched bases: 8. CDR3 loop: CASQVGTGYGYTF. DNA for the CDR3: TGTGCCAGCCAAGTGGGGACAGGTTATGGCTACACCTTC.

The chain carries TRBV2 and TRBJ2-2; D is ambiguous. This CDR3 contains 13 residues. V lost 7 bases, J lost 2 bases, and 8 bases lay in between. Germline V gene lookup returns CDR1 SNHLY and CDR2 FYNNEI. The chain's CDR3 is CASTLINTGELFF. CDR3 coding DNA: TGTGCCAGCACCTTGATCAACACCGGGGAGCTGTTTTTT. Looking up the rest from reference TRBV2 and TRBJ2-2 gives the full variable domain: EPEVTQTPSHQVTQMGQEVILRCVPISNHLYFYWYRQILGQKVEFLVSFYNNEISEKSEIFDDQFSVERPDGSNFTLKIRSTKLEDSAMYFCASTLINTGELFFGEGSRLTVL.

The J gene is TRBJ2-1, the V gene TRBV7-2; 9 nucleotides align to TRBD2. This CDR3 region has 15 residues. V was clipped by 6 bases and J by 4 bases; unmatched bases: 7. CDR1 is SGHTA, CDR2 FQGNSA, per germline. CDR3 in DNA: TGTGCCAGCAGTTATACTAGCGGGCTTTACAATGAGCAGTTCTTC. Amino acids: CASSYTSGLYNEQFF.

This chain links TRBV7-2 with TRBJ1-6; 10 nucleotides align to TRBD1. Germline V lookup: CDR1 SGHTA, CDR2 FQGNSA. The length of the CDR3 is 16 residues. V shed 4 bases, J shed 5 bases, and the junction held 5 bases outside the gene matches. In nucleotides, the CDR3 is TGTGCCAGCAGCTGGCTTGGGACAGGGGATAATTCACCCCTCCACTTT. This codes for CASSWLGTGDNSPLHF.

V gene TRBV7-8 combines with J gene TRBJ1-3; TRBD1 agrees at 9 bases. Germline loops: CDR1 SGHVS, CDR2 FQNEAQ. Germline trimming cut 5 bases from V and 2 bases from J; bases unmatched to any gene: 10. The CDR3 sequence is 17 residues long. The CDR3 region is CASSDRTGVEPGNTIYF. CDR3 nucleotide sequence: TGTGCCAGCAGCGATCGGACAGGGGTAGAGCCTGGAAACACCATATATTTT.

The rearrangement joins TRBV6-5 to TRBJ2-3, with D possibly being TRBD2 (5 bases). Germline V lookup: CDR1 MNHEY, CDR2 SVGAGI. The CDR3 is 13 amino acids. V shed 6 bases and J shed 3 bases, with 10 bases lying between them. CDR3 in DNA: TGTGCCAGCAGGGACTCGAGGACAGATACGCAGTATTTT. Translated: CASRDSRTDTQYF.

The chain employs TRBV6-6 and TRBJ1-5; TRBD1 matches 7 bases. This CDR3 comprises 17 residues. Germline CDR1 is MNHNY and CDR2 is SVGAGI (reference sequence). Losses at the gene ends were 5 bases for V and 3 bases for J; bases not matched to a gene: 13. In DNA, the CDR3 is TGTGCCAGCAGTCCGCAGCCCCCGGGACAGATCAATCAGCCCCAGCATTTT. Residues: CASSPQPPGQINQPQHF.

The CDR3 loop reads CAWSVRASAAGNQPQHF. DNA for the CDR3: TGTGCCTGGAGTGTACGGGCATCAGCGGCAGGGAATCAGCCCCAGCATTTT. The chain links TRBV30 to TRBJ1-5; a possible D gene is TRBD1 (5 bases). Germline CDR1 reads GTSNPN; CDR2 reads SVGIG (reference sequence). This CDR3 is built from 17 residues. The ends were cut back, 0 bases at V and 4 bases at J, with 19 bases in the middle.

The genes are TRBV5-5 and TRBJ1-1, with TRBD1 matching 8 bases. Germline V gives CDR1 SGHKS, CDR2 YYEKEE (reference sequence). CDR3 length: 14 amino acids. The V gene end was trimmed by 3 bases and the J gene end by 11 bases; junction bases not matched to a gene: 12. DNA of the CDR3: TGTGCCAGCAGCTACGCCAAGACAGGGGAGAGGGCTTTCTTT. Its translation: CASSYAKTGERAFF.

This chain joins TRBV4-1 and TRBJ2-7, with 9 bases that match TRBD1. The CDR3 is 15 residues long. V shed 4 bases and J 5 bases; nucleotides not matched to a gene: 9. Per the germline V gene, CDR1 is MGHRA and CDR2 is YSYEKL. The CDR3 DNA sequence: TGCGCCAGCAGCCGTGGCGGACAGGGGCACGACGAGCAGTACTTC. Translated, it gives CASSRGGQGHDEQYF.

V usage is TRBV30 and J usage is TRBJ1-3, with 9 bases lining up with TRBD1. CDR1 and CDR2 from the germline V gene are GTSNPN and SVGIG (reference sequence). Trimming removed 8 bases from V and 2 bases from J; junction bases left unmatched: 4. The CDR3 spans 13 residues. The CDR3 loop is CARRQGAGNTIYF. The DNA of the CDR3 is TGTGCCAGACGACAGGGGGCTGGAAACACCATATATTTT.

This clone appeared a single time. The junction departs from germline at one end; a sequencing error may be responsible. J is TRBJ2-3 and V is TRBV7-9, with D unresolved. The CDR3 has 12 amino acids. Germline V gene sequence: CDR1 SEHNR, CDR2 FQNEAQ (reference sequence). In DNA form, the CDR3 reads TGTGCCAGCAGCCACGTCCTAGATGCGCAGTATTTT. It codes for CASSHVLDAQYF.

The gene calls are TRBV3-1 (or the pseudogene TRBV3-2) and TRBJ2-1; 8 bases align to TRBD1. The germline gives CDR1 LGHDT, CDR2 YNNKEL (reference sequence). V gave up 0 bases and J gave up 8 bases; unmatched junction bases: 12. This CDR3 region has 17 residues. The CDR3 DNA is TGTGCCAGCAGCCAAGATCTTAGGGCAGGGGGCCTAGATGAGCAGTTCTTC. Residues: CASSQDLRAGGLDEQFF.

This chain links TRBV4-1 with TRBJ2-2; 8 bases match TRBD1. Germline V CDR1 and CDR2: MGHRA, YSYEKL. The CDR3 totals 15 residues. J gave up 8 bases and V 0 bases, and 5 bases lay outside the gene matches. The CDR3 nucleotides read TGCGCCAGCAGCCAAGAACAGGGGGTGAGTGGGGAGCTGTTTTTT. Amino acid sequence: CASSQEQGVSGELFF.

The genes are TRBV12-3 or TRBV12-4 and TRBJ2-1; D unresolved. V was clipped by 4 bases and J by 5 bases, with 9 bases between them. The CDR3 extends over 13 amino acids. CDR3 protein: CASSSQINNEQFF. The CDR3 DNA is TGTGCCAGCAGTTCTCAGATAAACAATGAGCAGTTCTTC.

CDR3 protein: CASSISTGGRDTQYF. The CDR3 DNA reads TGTGCCAGTAGTATATCGACAGGGGGGAGAGATACGCAGTATTTT. The chain uses TRBV19 and TRBJ2-3, with TRBD1 identical over 9 bases. CDR1 LNHDA and CDR2 SQIVND come from the germline V gene (reference sequence). Trimming at V came to 2 bases and at J to 5 bases, leaving 5 bases not matched to a gene. This CDR3 spans 15 amino acids.

The chain has TRBV2 and TRBJ1-1; 7 nucleotides agree with TRBD1. This CDR3 contains 18 residues. The germline V gene encodes CDR1 SNHLY and CDR2 FYNNEI. The V gene end was trimmed by 7 bases and the J gene end by 6 bases; junction bases not matched to a gene: 23. The CDR3 reads CASTVGDSLGLERAEAFF. For the CDR3, the DNA is TGTGCCAGCACCGTTGGGGACAGCCTAGGCCTCGAGAGGGCTGAAGCTTTCTTT.

This chain links TRBV5-4 with TRBJ2-3; 10 bases are a match to TRBD2. V gave up 9 bases and J gave up 4 bases; unmatched junction bases: 11. Germline assignment: CDR1 SGHNT and CDR2 YYREEE (reference sequence). CDR3 length equals 15 residues. CDR3 loop: CATSSLAGAPDTQYF. The CDR3 nucleotides are TGTGCCACCTCATCCCTAGCGGGGGCCCCAGATACGCAGTATTTT.

The chain employs TRBV11-2 and TRBJ1-3; D gene uncertain. This CDR3 has 15 residues. Trimming took off 5 bases at V and 2 bases at J, with 13 bases between the two ends. CDR1 is SGHAT and CDR2 is FQNNGV in the germline V gene. Here the CDR3 DNA reads TGTGCCAGCAGCAAGGCATGGCCGACTGGAAACACCATATATTTT. This encodes CASSKAWPTGNTIYF.

The chain carries TRBV11-2 and TRBJ1-5; D is unresolved. V lost 5 bases, J lost 10 bases, and 15 bases lay in between. The CDR3 length is 13 residues. Germline V gives CDR1 SGHAT, CDR2 FQNNGV. CDR3: CASSDGETLPQHF. For the CDR3, the DNA is TGTGCCAGCAGCGACGGAGAAACTTTACCCCAGCATTTT.

This chain's CDR3 is CSADQNTQYF. The DNA of the CDR3 is TGCAGTGCGGACCAGAATACGCAGTATTTT. The chain recombines TRBV20-1 with TRBJ2-3; no definite D call. V shed 6 bases and J shed 7 bases, with 8 bases lying between them. There are 10 residues in the CDR3. Germline V lookup: CDR1 DFQATT, CDR2 SNEGSKA (reference sequence).

J is TRBJ1-2 and V is TRBV3-1 (or the pseudogene TRBV3-2); 11 nucleotides match TRBD1. Trimming took 4 bases from V and 8 from J; bases not matched to a gene: 9. The CDR3 totals 15 residues. Germline values: CDR1 LGHDT, CDR2 YNNKEL (reference sequence). Here the CDR3 DNA reads TGTGCCAGCAGCCCCGGGACAGGGGGTTTCTTGGGCTACACCTTC. This sequence encodes CASSPGTGGFLGYTF.

The chain has TRBV19 and TRBJ1-2, with a possible D match to TRBD1 (6 bases). The V gene's germline CDR1 is LNHDA and CDR2 SQIVND (reference sequence). Trimming took 1 base from V and 8 from J, leaving 20 bases between them. The length of the CDR3 is 16 residues. In DNA, the CDR3 is TGTGCCAGTAGTATAGTCCACAGGGACCTATCTAGCGGCTACACCTTC. Its protein product is CASSIVHRDLSSGYTF.

This clone occurred a few times. This rearrangement joins TRBV5-1 to TRBJ1-6; 8 positions match TRBD1. Trimming at V came to 4 bases and at J to 5 bases, leaving 8 bases not matched to a gene. Germline assignment: CDR1 SGHRS and CDR2 YFSETQ. The CDR3 has 16 amino acids. The chain's CDR3 is CASSGGQGRNNSPLHF. The CDR3 nucleotides are TGCGCCAGCAGCGGAGGACAGGGAAGGAATAATTCACCCCTCCACTTT.